This TCR beta chain was identified during a study of T-cell memory formation after mild COVID-19. Study overall: In these data, TCR clusters were largely donor specific.

TCRdb passed the 5' RACE reads through MiXCR, listing each CDR3 protein once. This table has 35,000 to 45,000 distinct CDR3 sequences, about 7.1% appearing once. The CDR3 has 13 residues. V trimming: 5 bases; J trimming: 3 bases; junction bases outside the gene matches: 0. Points from the study as a whole: SARS-CoV-2 specificity of second-wave clones peaking day 37 was unconfirmed. The study detected some responding clones in pre-infection memory, suggesting cross-reactive memory joined.

The sample holds many counts of this clonotype. As yet, its antigen is unknown. The material sequenced was PBMCs or a T cell subset sorted from them (not recorded which). The source of this sequence is a man aged 18 to 29 who had mild COVID-19 (a few samples of this study predate the infection). Cell type and time point are not known. The genes are TRBV12-3 or TRBV12-4 and TRBJ2-2, with 7 bases matching TRBD2. DNA of the CDR3: TGTGCCAGCAGTCGGGGGGACACCGGGGAGCTGTTTTTT. The encoded protein is CASSRGDTGELFF.